This T cell receptor beta chain was documented in a study of cytomegalovirus exposure and HLA in healthy donors. Across the study: Genotyping showed 81% of 300 to 450 donors falling in the Caucasian-associated ancestry cluster.

Whole-study findings and limits: Exclusion as indistinguishable affected some V segments, including TRBV6-2 and TRBV6-3.

Amplification used 60 Vbeta primers and 13 Jbeta primers. Here immunoSEQ multiplex PCR was the method, and the copy in TCRdb shows in-frame clones only, minus some. The data hold about 140,000 clones, with about three quarters observed a single time. CDR1 and CDR2 (germline): MNHEY, SMNVEV (reference sequence). V dropped 6 bases and J dropped 9 bases, with 21 bases sitting between them. The CDR3 contains 15 residues. A note on this clone: No antigen is known for it.

This clonotype was sampled from a man aged 25 to 40 in good health and CMV-seropositive. Sequencing used PBMCs. The chain is built from TRBV27 and TRBJ1-5, with a possible D match to TRBD1 (6 bases). CDR3 region: CASSPVPGHNGPQHF. The CDR3 bases are TGTGCCAGCAGCCCAGTCCCGGGACACAATGGGCCCCAGCATTTT.